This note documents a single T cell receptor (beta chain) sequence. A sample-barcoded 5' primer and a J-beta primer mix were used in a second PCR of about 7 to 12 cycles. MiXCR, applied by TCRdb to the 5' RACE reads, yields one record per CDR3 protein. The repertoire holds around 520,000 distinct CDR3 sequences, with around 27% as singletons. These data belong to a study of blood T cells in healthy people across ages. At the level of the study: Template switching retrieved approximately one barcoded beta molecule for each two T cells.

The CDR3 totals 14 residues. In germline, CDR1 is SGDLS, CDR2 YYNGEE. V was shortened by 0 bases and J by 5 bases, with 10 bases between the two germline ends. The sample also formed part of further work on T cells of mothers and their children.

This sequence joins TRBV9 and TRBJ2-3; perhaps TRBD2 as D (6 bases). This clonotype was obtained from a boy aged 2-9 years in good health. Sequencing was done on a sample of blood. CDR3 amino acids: CASSVAGGGDTQYF. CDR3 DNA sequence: TGTGCCAGCAGCGTAGCTGGGGGAGGAGATACGCAGTATTTT.